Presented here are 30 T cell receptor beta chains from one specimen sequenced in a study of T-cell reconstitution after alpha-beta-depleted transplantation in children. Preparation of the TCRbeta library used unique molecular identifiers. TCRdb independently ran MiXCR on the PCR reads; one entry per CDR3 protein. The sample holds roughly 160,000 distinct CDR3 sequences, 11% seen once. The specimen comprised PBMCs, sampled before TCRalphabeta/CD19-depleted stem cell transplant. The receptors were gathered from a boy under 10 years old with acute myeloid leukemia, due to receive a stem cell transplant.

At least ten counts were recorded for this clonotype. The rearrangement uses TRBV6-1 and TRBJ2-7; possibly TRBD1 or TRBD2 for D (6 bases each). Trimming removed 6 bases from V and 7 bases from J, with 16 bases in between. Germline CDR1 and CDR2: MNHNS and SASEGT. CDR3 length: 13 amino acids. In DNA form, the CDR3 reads TGTGCCAGCAGCCTTGAGGGGGGAAAGGAGCAGTACTTC. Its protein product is CASSLEGGKEQYF.

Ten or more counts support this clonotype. The CDR3 is CASSYGTSGRPETQYF. CDR3 in DNA: TGTGCCAGCAGTTATGGTACTAGCGGGAGGCCAGAGACCCAGTACTTC. The chain is built from TRBV6-5 and TRBJ2-5; 12 nucleotides match TRBD2. Trimming removed 3 bases from V and 4 bases from J; junction bases left unmatched: 6. Per the germline V gene, CDR1 is MNHEY and CDR2 is SVGAGI. The CDR3 covers 16 residues.

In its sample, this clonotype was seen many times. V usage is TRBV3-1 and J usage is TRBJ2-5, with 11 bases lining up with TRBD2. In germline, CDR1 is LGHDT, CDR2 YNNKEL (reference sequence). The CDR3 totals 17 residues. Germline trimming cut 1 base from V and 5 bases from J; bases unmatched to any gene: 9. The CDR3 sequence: CASSQGLAGSRGETQYF. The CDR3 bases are TGTGCCAGCAGCCAAGGACTAGCGGGGAGCCGAGGGGAGACCCAGTACTTC.

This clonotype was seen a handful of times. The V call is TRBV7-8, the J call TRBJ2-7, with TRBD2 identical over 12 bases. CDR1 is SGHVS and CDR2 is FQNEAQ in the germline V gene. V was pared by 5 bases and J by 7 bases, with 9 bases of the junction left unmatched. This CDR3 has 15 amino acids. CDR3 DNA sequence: TGTGCCAGCAGCAGGGGACTAGCGGGCCTAAGGGAGCAGTACTTC. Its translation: CASSRGLAGLREQYF.

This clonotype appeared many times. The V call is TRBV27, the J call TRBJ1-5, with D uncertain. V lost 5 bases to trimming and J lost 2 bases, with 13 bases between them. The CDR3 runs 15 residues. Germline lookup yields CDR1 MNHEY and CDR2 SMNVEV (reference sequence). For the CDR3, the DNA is TGTGCCAGCAGTAGGTACGGGTGGGGCAATCAGCCCCAGCATTTT. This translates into CASSRYGWGNQPQHF.

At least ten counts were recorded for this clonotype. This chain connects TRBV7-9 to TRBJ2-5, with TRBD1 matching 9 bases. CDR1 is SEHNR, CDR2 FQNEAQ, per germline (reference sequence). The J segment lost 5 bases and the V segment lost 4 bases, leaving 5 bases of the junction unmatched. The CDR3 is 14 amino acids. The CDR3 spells CASSSGTGRETQYF. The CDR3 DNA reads TGTGCCAGCAGCTCCGGGACAGGGCGGGAGACCCAGTACTTC.

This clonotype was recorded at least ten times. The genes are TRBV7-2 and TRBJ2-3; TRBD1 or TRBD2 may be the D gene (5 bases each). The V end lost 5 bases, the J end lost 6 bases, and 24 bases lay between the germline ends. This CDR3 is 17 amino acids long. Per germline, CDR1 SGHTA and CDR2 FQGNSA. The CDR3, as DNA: TGTGCCAGCAGCGACCCGGGGCTAGTCCTCCTTGGGGATACGCAGTATTTT. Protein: CASSDPGLVLLGDTQYF.

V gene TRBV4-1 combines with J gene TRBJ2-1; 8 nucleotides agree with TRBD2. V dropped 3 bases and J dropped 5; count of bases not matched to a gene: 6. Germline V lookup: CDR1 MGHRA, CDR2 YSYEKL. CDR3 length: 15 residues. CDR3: CASSQTGGPDNEQFF. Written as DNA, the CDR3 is TGCGCCAGCAGCCAGACGGGAGGGCCCGACAATGAGCAGTTCTTC.

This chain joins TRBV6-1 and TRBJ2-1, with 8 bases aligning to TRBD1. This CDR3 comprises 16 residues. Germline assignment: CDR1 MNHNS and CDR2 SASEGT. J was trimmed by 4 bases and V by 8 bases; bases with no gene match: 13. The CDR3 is CASDQRRTGRYNEQFF. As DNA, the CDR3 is TGTGCCAGCGACCAACGGCGGACAGGGCGGTACAATGAGCAGTTCTTC.

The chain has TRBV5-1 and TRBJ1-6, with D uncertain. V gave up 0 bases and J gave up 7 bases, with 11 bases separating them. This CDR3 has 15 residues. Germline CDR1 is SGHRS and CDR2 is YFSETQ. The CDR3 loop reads CASSLEVAANSPLHF. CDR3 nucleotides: TGCGCCAGCAGCTTGGAGGTAGCAGCCAATTCACCCCTCCACTTT.

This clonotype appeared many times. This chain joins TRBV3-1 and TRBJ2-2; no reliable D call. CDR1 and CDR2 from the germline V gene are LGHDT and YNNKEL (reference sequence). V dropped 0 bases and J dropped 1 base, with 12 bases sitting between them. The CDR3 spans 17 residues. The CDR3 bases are TGTGCCAGCAGCCAAGAGGCCCAAGCCAAGAACACCGGGGAGCTGTTTTTT. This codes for CASSQEAQAKNTGELFF.

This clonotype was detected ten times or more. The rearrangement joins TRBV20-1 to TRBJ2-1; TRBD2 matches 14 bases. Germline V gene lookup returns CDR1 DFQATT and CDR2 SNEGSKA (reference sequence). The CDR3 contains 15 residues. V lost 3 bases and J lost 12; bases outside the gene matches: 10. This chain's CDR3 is CSARDQTSGRGGQFF. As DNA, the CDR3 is TGCAGTGCTAGGGACCAGACTAGCGGGAGGGGAGGGCAGTTCTTC.

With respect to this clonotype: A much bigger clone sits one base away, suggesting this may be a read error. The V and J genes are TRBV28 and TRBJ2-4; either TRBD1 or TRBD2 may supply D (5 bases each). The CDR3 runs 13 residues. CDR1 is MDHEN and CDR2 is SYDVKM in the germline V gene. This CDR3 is CASRIEGLNIQHF. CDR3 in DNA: TGTGCCAGCAGGATTGAGGGGCTGAACATTCAGCACTTC.

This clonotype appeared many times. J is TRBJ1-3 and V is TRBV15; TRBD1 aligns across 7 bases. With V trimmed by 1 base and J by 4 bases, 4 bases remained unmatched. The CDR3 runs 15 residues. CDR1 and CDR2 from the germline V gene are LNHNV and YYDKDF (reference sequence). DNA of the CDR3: TGTGCCACCAGCAGAGTCGAGGGGGCAGGAAACACCATATATTTT. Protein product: CATSRVEGAGNTIYF.

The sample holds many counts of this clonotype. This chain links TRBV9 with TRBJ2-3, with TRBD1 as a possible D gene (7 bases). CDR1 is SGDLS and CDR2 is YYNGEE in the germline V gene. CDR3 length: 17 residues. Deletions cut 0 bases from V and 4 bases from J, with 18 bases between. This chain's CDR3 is CASSVDGRGGEADTQYF. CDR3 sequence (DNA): TGTGCCAGCAGCGTAGACGGGAGAGGGGGCGAGGCAGATACGCAGTATTTT.

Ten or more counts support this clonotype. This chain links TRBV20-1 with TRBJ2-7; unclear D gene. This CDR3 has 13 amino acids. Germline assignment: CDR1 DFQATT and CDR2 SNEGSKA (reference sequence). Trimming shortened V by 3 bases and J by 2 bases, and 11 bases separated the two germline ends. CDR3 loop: CSASNLETYEQYF. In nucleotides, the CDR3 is TGCAGTGCTAGCAACCTAGAGACCTACGAGCAGTACTTC.

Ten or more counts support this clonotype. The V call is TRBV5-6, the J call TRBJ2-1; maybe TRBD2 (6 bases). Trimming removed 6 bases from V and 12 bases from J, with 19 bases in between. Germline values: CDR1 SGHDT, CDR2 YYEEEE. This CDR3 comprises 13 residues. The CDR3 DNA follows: TGTGCCAGCACCTACTCGGGGGTAGTTTTGCAGTTCTTC. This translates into CASTYSGVVLQFF. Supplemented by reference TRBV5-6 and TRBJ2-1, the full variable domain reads DAGVTQSPTHLIKTRGQQVTLRCSPKSGHDTVSWYQQALGQGPQFIFQYYEEEERQRGNFPDRFSGHQFPNYSSELNVNALLLGDSALYLCASTYSGVVLQFFGPGTRLTVL.

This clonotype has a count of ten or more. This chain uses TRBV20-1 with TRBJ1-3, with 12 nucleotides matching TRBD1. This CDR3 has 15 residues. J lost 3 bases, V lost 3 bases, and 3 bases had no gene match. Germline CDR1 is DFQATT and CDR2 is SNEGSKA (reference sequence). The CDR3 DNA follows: TGCAGTGCTAGGGGGGACAGGGGGCTTGGAAACACCATATATTTT. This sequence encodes CSARGDRGLGNTIYF.

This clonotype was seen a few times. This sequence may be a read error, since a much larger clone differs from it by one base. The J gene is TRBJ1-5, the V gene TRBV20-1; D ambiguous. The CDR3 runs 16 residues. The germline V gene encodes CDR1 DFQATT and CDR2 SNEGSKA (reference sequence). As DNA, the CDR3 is TGCTGTGCTAGAGACGCACAAAGGTATAGCAATCAGCCCCAGCATTTT. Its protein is CCARDAQRYSNQPQHF.

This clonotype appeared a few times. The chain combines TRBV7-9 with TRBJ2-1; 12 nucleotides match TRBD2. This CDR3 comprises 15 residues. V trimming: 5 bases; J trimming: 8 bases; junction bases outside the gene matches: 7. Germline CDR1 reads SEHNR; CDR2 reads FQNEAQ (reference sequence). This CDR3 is CASSRLLAGGYEQFF. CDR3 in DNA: TGTGCCAGCAGCCGACTCCTAGCGGGGGGGTATGAGCAGTTCTTC. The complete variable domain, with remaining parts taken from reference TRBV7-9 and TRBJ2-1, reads DTGVSQNPRHKITKRGQNVTFRCDPISEHNRLYWYRQTLGQGPEFLTYFQNEAQLEKSRLLSDRFSAERPKGSFSTLEIQRTEQGDSAMYLCASSRLLAGGYEQFFGPGTRLTVL.

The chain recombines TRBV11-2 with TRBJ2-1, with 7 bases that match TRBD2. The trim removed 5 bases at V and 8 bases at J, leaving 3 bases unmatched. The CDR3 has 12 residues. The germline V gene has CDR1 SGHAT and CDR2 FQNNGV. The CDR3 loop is CASSPSGDEQFF. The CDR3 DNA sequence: TGTGCCAGCAGCCCCAGCGGGGATGAGCAGTTCTTC.

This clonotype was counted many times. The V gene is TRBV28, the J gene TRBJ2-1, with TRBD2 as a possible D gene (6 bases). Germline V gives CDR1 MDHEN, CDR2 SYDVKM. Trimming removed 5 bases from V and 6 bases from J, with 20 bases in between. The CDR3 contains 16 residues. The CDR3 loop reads CASSPMGGGGGNEQFF. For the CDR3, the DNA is TGTGCCAGCAGTCCCATGGGTGGGGGAGGCGGCAATGAGCAGTTCTTC.

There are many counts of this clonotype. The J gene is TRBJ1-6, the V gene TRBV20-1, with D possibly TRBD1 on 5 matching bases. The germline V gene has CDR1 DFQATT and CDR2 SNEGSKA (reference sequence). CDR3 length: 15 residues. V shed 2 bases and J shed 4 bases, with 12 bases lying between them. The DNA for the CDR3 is TGCAGTGCTAGAAGAGGGACGGCTTATAATTCACCCCTCCACTTT. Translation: CSARRGTAYNSPLHF.

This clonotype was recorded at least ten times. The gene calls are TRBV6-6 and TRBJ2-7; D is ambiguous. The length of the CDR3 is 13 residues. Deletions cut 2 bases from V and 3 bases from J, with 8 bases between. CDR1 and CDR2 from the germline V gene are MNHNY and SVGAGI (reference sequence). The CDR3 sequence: CASSYGRFYEQYV. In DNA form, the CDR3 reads TGTGCCAGCAGTTACGGAAGATTCTACGAGCAGTACGTC.

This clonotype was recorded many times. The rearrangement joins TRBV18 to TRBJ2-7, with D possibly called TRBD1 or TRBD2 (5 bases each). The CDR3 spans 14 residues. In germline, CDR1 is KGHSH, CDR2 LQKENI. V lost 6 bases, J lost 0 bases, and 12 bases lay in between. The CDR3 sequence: CASSRGRSSYEQYF. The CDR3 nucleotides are TGTGCCAGCTCCCGGGGACGGAGCTCCTACGAGCAGTACTTC.

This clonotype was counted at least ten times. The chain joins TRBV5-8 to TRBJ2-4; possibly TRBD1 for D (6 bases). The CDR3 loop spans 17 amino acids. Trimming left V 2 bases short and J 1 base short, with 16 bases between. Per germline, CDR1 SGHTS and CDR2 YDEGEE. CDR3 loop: CASSFFQPGVAKNIQYF. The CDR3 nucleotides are TGTGCCAGCAGCTTTTTTCAACCAGGGGTTGCCAAAAACATTCAGTACTTC.

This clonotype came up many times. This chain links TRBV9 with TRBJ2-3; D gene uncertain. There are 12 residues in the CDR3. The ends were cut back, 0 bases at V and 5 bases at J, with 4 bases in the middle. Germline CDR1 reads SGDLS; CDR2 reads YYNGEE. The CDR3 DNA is TGTGCCAGCAGCGTAGGGAGAGATACGCAGTATTTT. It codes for CASSVGRDTQYF.

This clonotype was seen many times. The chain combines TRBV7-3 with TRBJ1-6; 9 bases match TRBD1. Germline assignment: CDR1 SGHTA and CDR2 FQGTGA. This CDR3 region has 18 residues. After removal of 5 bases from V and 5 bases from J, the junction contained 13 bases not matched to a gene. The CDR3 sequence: CASSINRRRDRDNSPLHF. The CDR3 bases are TGTGCCAGCAGCATAAACCGACGCCGGGACAGGGATAATTCACCCCTCCACTTT.

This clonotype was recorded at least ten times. CDR3 loop: CASSLMSSGHNEQFF. In DNA, the CDR3 is TGTGCCAGCAGTTTGATGTCTAGCGGACACAATGAGCAGTTCTTC. The rearrangement uses TRBV27 and TRBJ2-1, with 7 bases lining up with TRBD2. The length of the CDR3 is 15 residues. Germline V gene data show CDR1 as MNHEY and CDR2 as SMNVEV (reference sequence). V gave up 3 bases and J gave up 5 bases; unmatched junction bases: 7.

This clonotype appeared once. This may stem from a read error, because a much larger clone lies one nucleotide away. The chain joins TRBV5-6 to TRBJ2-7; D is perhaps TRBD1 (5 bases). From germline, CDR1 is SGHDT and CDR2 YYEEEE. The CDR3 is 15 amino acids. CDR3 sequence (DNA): TGTGCCAGCAGCCGGTTTGGGTGGGGCGGATACGAGCATTACTTC. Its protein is CASSRFGWGGYEHYF.